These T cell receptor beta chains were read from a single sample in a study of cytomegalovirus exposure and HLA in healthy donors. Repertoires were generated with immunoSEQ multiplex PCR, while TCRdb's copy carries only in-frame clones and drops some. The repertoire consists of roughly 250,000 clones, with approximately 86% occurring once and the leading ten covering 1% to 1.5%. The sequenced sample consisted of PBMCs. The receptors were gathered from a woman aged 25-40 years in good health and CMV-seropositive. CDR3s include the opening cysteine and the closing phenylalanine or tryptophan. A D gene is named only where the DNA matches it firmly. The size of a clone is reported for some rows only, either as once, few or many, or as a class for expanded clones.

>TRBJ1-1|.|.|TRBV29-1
CSAQVQGEAFF
TGCAGCGCCCAAGTTCAGGGTGAAGCTTTCTTT
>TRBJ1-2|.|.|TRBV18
CASSPDNNYGYTF
TGTGCCAGCTCGCCAGACAATAACTATGGCTACACCTTC
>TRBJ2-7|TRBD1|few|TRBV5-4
CASSPGQGNVQYF
TGTGCCAGCAGCCCTGGACAGGGTAATGTGCAGTACTTC
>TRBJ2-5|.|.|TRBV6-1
CAITGFAETQYF
TGTGCCATTACAGGTTTTGCAGAGACCCAGTACTTC
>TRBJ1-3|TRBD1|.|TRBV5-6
CASSPNRGGFGNTIYF
TGTGCCAGCAGCCCGAACAGGGGAGGCTTTGGAAACACCATATATTTT
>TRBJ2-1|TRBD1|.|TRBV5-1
CASSKTGGSYNEQFF
TGCGCCAGCAGTAAGACAGGGGGGTCCTACAATGAGCAGTTCTTC
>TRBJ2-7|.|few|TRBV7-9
CASSPRATSYEQYF
TGTGCCAGCAGCCCGAGGGCCACTTCCTACGAGCAGTACTTC
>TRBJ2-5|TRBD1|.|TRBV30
CARDTGDQETQYF
TGTGCCCGCGATACAGGGGATCAAGAGACCCAGTACTTC
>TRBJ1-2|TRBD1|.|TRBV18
CASSPGQGADGYTF
TGTGCCAGCTCACCGGGACAGGGGGCGGATGGCTACACCTTC
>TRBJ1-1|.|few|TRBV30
CALDRRAEAFF
TGTGCCTTAGACAGACGAGCTGAAGCTTTCTTT
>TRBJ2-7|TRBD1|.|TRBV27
CASSFEGAGEQYF
TGTGCCAGCAGTTTTGAGGGGGCCGGCGAGCAGTACTTC